The next 4 T cell receptor beta chains were all read from a single sample in a study of blood T cell repertoires in COVID-19. Repertoires were generated with immunoSEQ multiplex PCR, while TCRdb's copy carries only in-frame clones and drops some. The sample records some 290,000 clones, 75% to 90% being singletons. Material for sequencing was peripheral blood. The receptors shown here come from a man aged 60 to 75 who had recovered from COVID-19.

V is TRBV3-1 (or the pseudogene TRBV3-2) and J is TRBJ1-2, with D perhaps TRBD1 (6 bases). CDR1 and CDR2 from the germline V gene are LGHDT and YNNKEL (reference sequence). V dropped 2 bases and J dropped 7 bases, with 14 bases sitting between them. CDR3 size: 14 residues. The CDR3 loop is CASSQLTGGSGYTF. The DNA for the CDR3 is TGTGCCAGCAGCCAACTGACAGGCGGGTCTGGCTACACCTTC.

The chain carries TRBV6-5 and TRBJ1-2; tentatively, D is TRBD1 (6 bases). Germline values: CDR1 MNHEY, CDR2 SVGAGI. The V gene lost 4 bases and the J gene lost 4 bases, with 10 bases spanning the gap. The CDR3 runs to 13 residues. The CDR3 is CASSFGQFYGYTF. The CDR3 coding sequence is TGTGCCAGCAGTTTCGGACAGTTCTATGGCTACACCTTC.

The chain combines TRBV4-1 with TRBJ1-3, with 7 bases lining up with TRBD1. With V trimmed by 1 base and J by 0 bases, 9 bases remained unmatched. CDR1 is MGHRA, CDR2 YSYEKL, per germline. This CDR3 region has 18 residues. The CDR3, as DNA: TGCGCCAGCAGCCAAGGGCCCGACAGGGCCGACTCTGGAAACACCATATATTTT. This gives the protein CASSQGPDRADSGNTIYF.

This clone was observed once. V and J are TRBV18 and TRBJ1-3; D might be TRBD1 (6 bases). This CDR3 region has 14 residues. Per germline, CDR1 KGHSH and CDR2 LQKENI. V was cut by 1 base and J by 4 bases, with 8 bases left in between. In DNA form, the CDR3 reads TGTGCCAGCTCACCACAGGGGGACGGAAACACCATATATTTT. Protein product: CASSPQGDGNTIYF.